The 30 T cell receptor beta chains given below trace back to one sample, sequenced in a study of T cell clonality in common variable immunodeficiency. The table came from immunoSEQ multiplex PCR; TCRdb's copy has only in-frame clones and leaves some out. The sample presents 50,000 to 70,000 clones, none singletons. The sample taken for sequencing was peripheral blood mononuclear cells. These TCRs come from a person aged 18 to 75 in good health.

This clone was recorded many times. The CDR3 end lies 3 residues beyond the end of the read and is filled in from the germline J gene. The V and J genes are TRBV7-9 and TRBJ1-3; possibly TRBD1 for D (5 bases). V was clipped by 1 base and J by 2 bases, with 9 bases between them. The CDR3 has 15 amino acids. CDR1 is SEHNR, CDR2 FQNEAQ, per germline (reference sequence). The CDR3 spells CASSLDTGPGNTIYF. The sequenced part of the CDR3 DNA is TGTGCCAGCAGCTTAGACACAGGCCCTGGAAACACC.

This clone was seen at least ten times. The CDR3 extends 3 residues past the end of the read, so its final part is completed from the germline J gene. V is TRBV28 and J is TRBJ1-4; D possibly corresponds to TRBD1 (6 bases). Deletions cut 6 bases from V and 4 bases from J, with 15 bases between. The CDR3 spans 15 residues. Per the germline V gene, CDR1 is MDHEN and CDR2 is SYDVKM. The sequenced CDR3 bases are TGTGCCAGCAGCCGGGGGGCGGCCGGTAATGAAAAA. Protein: CASSRGAAGNEK. Given in full, the CDR3 is CASSRGAAGNEKLFF.

There are many counts of this clone. The read halts 3 residues ahead of the CDR3 end, with the missing end drawn from the germline J gene. The chain couples TRBV6-4 to TRBJ2-1; TRBD1 matches 9 bases. This CDR3 is built from 16 residues. Trimming took 0 bases from V and 8 from J; bases not matched to a gene: 8. Per germline, CDR1 MRHNA and CDR2 SNTAGT. The DNA read from the CDR3 is TGTGCCAGCAGTGACTCGAGTGACAGGGGGTCGGATGAG. Encoded protein: CASSDSSDRGSDE. The entire CDR3 protein reads CASSDSSDRGSDEQFF.

This clone was counted at least ten times. From the germline J gene comes the end of the CDR3, since the read stops 3 residues before it. The V and J genes are TRBV20-1 and TRBJ1-2; 8 nucleotides match TRBD1. After removal of 0 bases from V and 4 bases from J, the junction contained 7 bases not matched to a gene. The CDR3 extends over 15 amino acids. In germline, CDR1 is DFQATT, CDR2 SNEGSKA (reference sequence). The CDR3 DNA, read in part, is TGCAGTGCTAGAGAACAGGGGGGCTTTTTCTATGGC. Its translation is CSAREQGGFFYG. The full-length CDR3 reads as CSAREQGGFFYGYTF.

This clone has at least ten counts. The part of the CDR3 DNA that was read is TGTGCCAGCAGTACCCCAGGGGCGAGCAATCAGCCC. Its protein product is CASSTPGASNQP. The CDR3 in full is CASSTPGASNQPQHF. The chain combines TRBV6-2 or TRBV6-3 with TRBJ1-5; D might be TRBD1 (6 bases). The CDR3 end lies 3 residues beyond the end of the read and is filled in from the germline J gene. The CDR3 is 15 residues long. V lost 5 bases and J lost 1, with 12 bases in between. Germline CDR1 is MNHEY and CDR2 is SVGEGT.

In this sample, this clone turned up many times. The CDR3 end falls 3 residues outside the read, so it is completed with the germline J gene. This chain uses TRBV6-2 or TRBV6-3 with TRBJ1-6, with D perhaps TRBD1 (5 bases). Germline V CDR1 and CDR2: MNHEY, SVGEGT. V lost 2 bases and J lost 6, with 17 bases in between. This CDR3 region has 17 residues. This CDR3 is CASSYAGIAGVNSPLHF. The part of the CDR3 DNA that was read is TGTGCCAGCAGTTACGCAGGGATAGCGGGGGTTAATTCACCC.

This clone was detected many times. The sequence runs out 3 residues before the end of the CDR3; the remainder is reconstructed from the germline J gene. This sequence joins TRBV20-1 and TRBJ1-1; the match to TRBD1 covers 10 bases. The CDR3 spans 13 residues. CDR1 and CDR2 from the germline V gene are DFQATT and SNEGSKA (reference sequence). The covered CDR3 bases are TGCAGTGCTAACGGACAGGGGGGAAAAGGA. It specifies CSANGQGGKG. The whole CDR3 reads CSANGQGGKGAFF.

In the case of this clone: The read is 3 residues too short to cover the CDR3 end, so that end is filled in from the germline J gene. The chain recombines TRBV2 with TRBJ2-2; unclear D gene. The CDR3 has 14 residues. V was clipped by 2 bases and J by 6 bases, with 10 bases between them. The germline CDR1 and CDR2 sequences are SNHLY and FYNNEI. CDR3 DNA (partial): TGTGCCAGCAGTGAAAGAAGGGTTCCCGGGGAG. Translating gives CASSERRVPGE. The entire CDR3 reads CASSERRVPGELFF.

This clone was found many times. The read finishes 3 residues shy of the CDR3 end, and the germline J gene is used to complete it. This chain links TRBV4-1 with TRBJ2-2, with D tentatively TRBD2 (5 bases). CDR3 length: 11 residues. Germline-derived CDR1 and CDR2 are MGHRA and YSYEKL. Trimming removed 5 bases from V and 8 bases from J, with 6 bases in between. The sequenced part of the CDR3 DNA is TGCGCCAGCAGCTGGACTGGGGAG. Its translation: CASSWTGE. The entire CDR3 is CASSWTGELFF.

This clone has at least ten counts. The DNA ends 3 residues before the CDR3 does, and the rest of the CDR3 is filled in from the germline J gene. This chain connects TRBV5-1 to TRBJ1-2; D may be TRBD1 (6 bases). Deletions cut 2 bases from V and 7 bases from J, with 9 bases between. This CDR3 spans 12 amino acids. The germline V gene encodes CDR1 SGHRS and CDR2 YFSETQ. The part of the CDR3 DNA that was read is TGCGCCAGCAGCTTAAGCAGGGGTGGC. It translates to CASSLSRGG. The whole CDR3 protein is CASSLSRGGYTF.

This clone came up many times. The read halts 3 residues ahead of the CDR3 end, with the missing end drawn from the germline J gene. The chain combines TRBV5-6 with TRBJ1-2; no clear D. Germline V gene sequence: CDR1 SGHDT, CDR2 YYEEEE. This CDR3 spans 13 amino acids. CDR3: CASSLRRFEGYTF. CDR3 DNA (partial): TGTGCCAGCAGCTTGCGGCGGTTCGAAGGC.

A word on this clone: At one of its ends the junction is not consistent with the germline gene, which may arise from a read error. The sample holds other DNA sequences that translate to the same CDR3. Incomplete CDR3 DNA: TGTGCCAGCAGCCCTAGACCTGACTCTGGAAACACG. Translating it yields CASSPRPDSGNT. The full CDR3 sequence reads CASSPRPDSGNTIYF. This chain joins TRBV5-6 and TRBJ1-3; no clear D. From the germline J gene comes the end of the CDR3, since the read stops 3 residues before it. CDR1 and CDR2 from the germline V gene are SGHDT and YYEEEE. The CDR3 totals 15 residues.

This clone was counted ten times or more. The read stops 3 residues short of the end of the CDR3; the missing end is completed from the germline J gene. The genes are TRBV18 and TRBJ1-1; perhaps TRBD1 as D (5 bases). The CDR3 covers 13 residues. CDR1 and CDR2 (germline): KGHSH, LQKENI. V shed 1 base and J shed 5 bases, with 8 bases lying between them. CDR3 DNA (partial): TGTGCCAGCTCACCACAGGAGGGGACTGAA. As protein: CASSPQEGTE. The entire CDR3 protein reads CASSPQEGTEAFF.

This clone was counted only a few times. This could be a read error, since a much larger clone is one nucleotide away. The CDR3 goes on 3 residues after the read ends, and that part is filled in from the germline J gene. Other DNA sequences from this sample encode an identical CDR3 as well. The V and J genes are TRBV19 and TRBJ1-3; 8 nucleotides match TRBD1. Germline CDR1 LNHDA, CDR2 SQIVND (reference sequence). The CDR3 runs to 13 residues. The CDR3 DNA, read in part, is TGTGCCAGTAGTATCGGACAGGGAAACACG. Its protein product is CASSIGQGNT. The whole CDR3 protein reads CASSIGQGNTIYF.

This clone was seen a few times. The read ends 3 residues before the CDR3 terminus; that terminus is restored from the germline J gene. V gene TRBV19 combines with J gene TRBJ1-2; the D is unclear. Per germline, CDR1 LNHDA and CDR2 SQIVND (reference sequence). The CDR3 totals 13 residues. CDR3 region: CASSILRSRDYTF. The CDR3 bases that were read are TGTGCCAGTAGTATTTTGCGTAGTCGCGAC.

This clone appeared many times. Read data end 3 residues before the CDR3 end; the end is taken from the germline J gene. The chain couples TRBV19 to TRBJ2-3; 7 positions agree with TRBD2. CDR1 is LNHDA and CDR2 is SQIVND in the germline V gene (reference sequence). The CDR3 consists of 18 residues. The V segment lost 4 bases and the J segment 2 bases; nucleotides outside the gene matches: 15. Partial CDR3 DNA: TGTGCCAGTAGTACTATAAGCGGGGCATCGAGCCTCACAGATACG. Its protein product is CASSTISGASSLTDT. Given in full, the CDR3 is CASSTISGASSLTDTQYF. Full variable domain (outside the CDR3, taken from reference TRBV19 and TRBJ2-3): DGGITQSPKYLFRKEGQNVTLSCEQNLNHDAMYWYRQDPGQGLRLIYYSQIVNDFQKGDIAEGYSVSREKKESFPLTVTSAQKNPTAFYLCASSTISGASSLTDTQYFGPGTRLTVL.

This clone was recorded many times. The CDR3 end lies 3 residues beyond the end of the read and is filled in from the germline J gene. The chain has TRBV19 and TRBJ2-3, with a tentative D call TRBD2 (6 bases). This CDR3 is 17 amino acids long. Germline CDR1 LNHDA, CDR2 SQIVND (reference sequence). V lost 6 bases and J lost 0, with 19 bases in between. CDR3 DNA (partial): TGTGCCAGTAGGCTTTCCGGCGGGGCAGAGAGCACAGATACG. This sequence encodes CASRLSGGAESTDT. The whole CDR3 is CASRLSGGAESTDTQYF.

This clone was seen repeatedly, ten times or more. The sequence runs out 3 residues before the end of the CDR3; the remainder is reconstructed from the germline J gene. The rearrangement joins TRBV2 to TRBJ2-1; 8 bases are a match to TRBD1. The CDR3 totals 15 residues. With V trimmed by 5 bases and J by 4 bases, 7 bases remained unmatched. CDR1 is SNHLY, CDR2 FYNNEI, per germline. CDR3 DNA (partial): TGTGCCAGCAGTTCCGGACAGGGCAGGTACAATGAG. Translation: CASSSGQGRYNE. The CDR3 in full is CASSSGQGRYNEQFF.

This clone occurred many times. Sequencing ends 3 residues short of the CDR3 end; the germline J gene provides the rest. The chain is built from TRBV2 and TRBJ1-5; weak D call: TRBD1 (5 bases). Germline V gives CDR1 SNHLY, CDR2 FYNNEI. With 3 bases removed from V and 2 bases from J, the gap between germline ends came to 11 bases. This CDR3 is built from 15 residues. Partial CDR3 DNA: TGTGCCAGCAGTGAGGCAGGGTACCGCAATCAGCCC. Protein: CASSEAGYRNQP. The complete CDR3 protein is CASSEAGYRNQPQHF.

This clone was counted at least ten times. The read finishes 3 residues shy of the CDR3 end, and the germline J gene is used to complete it. V and J are TRBV2 and TRBJ2-3; 10 bases map to TRBD2. CDR3 length equals 14 residues. Germline CDR1 reads SNHLY; CDR2 reads FYNNEI. J was trimmed by 3 bases and V by 8 bases; bases with no gene match: 5. The CDR3 loop reads CASCASGGTDTQYF. The DNA read from the CDR3 is TGTGCCAGCTGCGCTAGCGGGGGAACAGATACG.

This clone came up a few times. The sequenced fragment ends 3 residues before the CDR3 boundary, so the rest is inferred from the germline J gene. The V and J genes are TRBV7-2 and TRBJ2-2; D is unclear. The V gene's germline CDR1 is SGHTA and CDR2 FQGNSA. CDR3 length: 14 residues. Trimming took off 0 bases at V and 8 bases at J, with 10 bases between the two ends. The covered CDR3 bases are TGTGCCAGCAGCTTAGCGGTTACTAAAGGGGAG. It is translated as CASSLAVTKGE. In full, the CDR3 is CASSLAVTKGELFF.

At least ten counts were recorded for this clone. The CDR3 end lies 3 residues beyond the end of the read and is filled in from the germline J gene. The chain combines TRBV7-9 with TRBJ2-7, with 9 bases matching TRBD2. Germline V lookup: CDR1 SEHNR, CDR2 FQNEAQ (reference sequence). The J segment lost 3 bases and the V segment lost 5 bases, leaving 8 bases of the junction unmatched. The CDR3 has 15 residues. The sequenced part of the CDR3 DNA is TGTGCCAGCAGCCCTATGCCAGCGGGAGGCTACGAG. Protein sequence: CASSPMPAGGYE. Given in full, the CDR3 is CASSPMPAGGYEQYF.

This clone was picked up a small number of times. The CDR3 is cut off 3 residues early in the read; its end comes from the germline J gene. V gene TRBV19 combines with J gene TRBJ2-4, with TRBD1 matching 9 bases. Germline V gene lookup returns CDR1 LNHDA and CDR2 SQIVND (reference sequence). The CDR3 has 15 residues. Partial CDR3 DNA: TGTGCCAGTAGTGCAACAGGGGGCCTCCTTGACGGT. Its translation: CASSATGGLLDG. The CDR3 as a whole reads CASSATGGLLDGQYF. The full variable domain, with the rest looked up from reference TRBV19 and TRBJ2-4, is DGGITQSPKYLFRKEGQNVTLSCEQNLNHDAMYWYRQDPGQGLRLIYYSQIVNDFQKGDIAEGYSVSREKKESFPLTVTSAQKNPTAFYLCASSATGGLLDGQYFGAGTRLSVL.

The table lists this clone with many counts. The read ends 3 residues before the CDR3 terminus; that terminus is restored from the germline J gene. The rearrangement links TRBV20-1 to TRBJ1-2; D gene unclear. The V gene lost 5 bases and the J gene lost 4 bases, with 20 bases spanning the gap. The V gene's germline CDR1 is DFQATT and CDR2 SNEGSKA (reference sequence). CDR3 size: 15 residues. CDR3 residues: CSALPNDRPGYGYTF. The DNA read from the CDR3 is TGCAGTGCTTTACCCAACGACCGACCGGGCTATGGC.

This clone has a count of ten or more. The read gets to within 3 residues of the CDR3 end, and the germline J gene fills in the rest. The J gene is TRBJ2-5, the V gene TRBV30, with a weak D call TRBD2 (7 bases). The CDR3 consists of 12 residues. With 5 bases removed from V and 4 bases from J, the gap between germline ends came to 11 bases. Germline loops: CDR1 GTSNPN, CDR2 SVGIG (reference sequence). The CDR3 loop reads CAWSRGAETQYF. CDR3 DNA (partial): TGTGCCTGGTCTCGGGGGGCAGAGACC. Full variable domain (rest looked up from reference TRBV30 and TRBJ2-5): SQTIHQWPATLVQPVGSPLSLECTVEGTSNPNLYWYRQAAGRGLQLLFYSVGIGQISSEVPQNLSASRPQDRQFILSSKKLLLSDSGFYLCAWSRGAETQYFGPGTRLLVL.

This clone has only a few counts. CDR3 residues: CAWRDLAGGSYDYTF. The CDR3 DNA, read in part, is TGTGCCTGGAGGGACCTAGCGGGAGGCTCCTACGAC. The rearrangement links TRBV30 to TRBJ1-2; D unclear. The read is 3 residues too short to cover the CDR3 end, so that end is filled in from the germline J gene. The CDR3 length is 15 residues. CDR1 and CDR2 from the germline V gene are GTSNPN and SVGIG (reference sequence).

This clone was counted many times. The read is 3 residues too short to cover the CDR3 end, so that end is filled in from the germline J gene. This chain uses TRBV2 with TRBJ2-2; D perhaps matches TRBD1 (6 bases). Germline lookup yields CDR1 SNHLY and CDR2 FYNNEI. This CDR3 is 13 amino acids long. V was trimmed by 8 bases and J by 6 bases, leaving 13 bases between them. The DNA read from the CDR3 is TGTGCCAGCCTTACTAAGGGGGCCGGGGAG. Amino acid sequence: CASLTKGAGE. The whole CDR3 sequence reads CASLTKGAGELFF. Looking up the rest from reference TRBV2 and TRBJ2-2 gives the full variable domain: EPEVTQTPSHQVTQMGQEVILRCVPISNHLYFYWYRQILGQKVEFLVSFYNNEISEKSEIFDDQFSVERPDGSNFTLKIRSTKLEDSAMYFCASLTKGAGELFFGEGSRLTVL.

This clone has ten or more counts. The CDR3 end falls 3 residues outside the read, so it is completed with the germline J gene. The chain joins TRBV6-7 to TRBJ1-1; tentative D call: TRBD1 (5 bases). TRBV6-7 is classed as an ORF, of uncertain function. V lost 0 bases and J lost 5, with 16 bases in between. The CDR3 is made up of 16 amino acids. The CDR3 loop reads CASSYSLRGRGTEAFF. The part of the CDR3 DNA that was read is TGTGCCAGCAGTTACTCCCTACGAGGGAGGGGAACTGAA.

Ten or more counts support this clone. The read terminates 3 residues before the CDR3 end, so the remaining end is supplied by the germline J gene. The chain combines TRBV14 with TRBJ1-5, with D possibly TRBD1 on 6 matching bases. The germline V gene has CDR1 SGHDN and CDR2 FVKESK. With 0 bases removed from V and 4 bases from J, the gap between germline ends came to 13 bases. The CDR3 covers 16 residues. CDR3 DNA (partial): TGTGCCAGCAGCCAAGATACGGCAGGGGAGAATCAGCCC. Residues: CASSQDTAGENQP. The complete CDR3 protein is CASSQDTAGENQPQHF.

This clone came up many times. The CDR3 extends 3 residues past the end of the read, so its final part is completed from the germline J gene. This sequence joins TRBV28 and TRBJ2-1; TRBD1 matches at 8 bases. Germline CDR1 is MDHEN and CDR2 is SYDVKM. V was clipped by 5 bases and J by 1 base; unmatched bases: 10. This CDR3 is 17 amino acids long. CDR3 DNA, as far as it was read: TGTGCCAGCAGTCTGGAACTAGGGACAGGATCCTACAATGAG. Translating it yields CASSLELGTGSYNE. The CDR3 in its entirety is CASSLELGTGSYNEQFF.